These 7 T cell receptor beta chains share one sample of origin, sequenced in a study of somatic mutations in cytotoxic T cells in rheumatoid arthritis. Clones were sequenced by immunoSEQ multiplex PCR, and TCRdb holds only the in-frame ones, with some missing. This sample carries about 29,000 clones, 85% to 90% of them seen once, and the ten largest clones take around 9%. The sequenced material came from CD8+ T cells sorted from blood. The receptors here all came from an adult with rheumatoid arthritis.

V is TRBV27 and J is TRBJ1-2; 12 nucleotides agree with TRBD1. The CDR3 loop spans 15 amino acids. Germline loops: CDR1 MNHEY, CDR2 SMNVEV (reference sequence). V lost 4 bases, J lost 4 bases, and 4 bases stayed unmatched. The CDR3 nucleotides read TGTGCCAGCAGTTCCCTGGGACAGGGGGCCTATGGCTACACCTTC. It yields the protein CASSSLGQGAYGYTF.

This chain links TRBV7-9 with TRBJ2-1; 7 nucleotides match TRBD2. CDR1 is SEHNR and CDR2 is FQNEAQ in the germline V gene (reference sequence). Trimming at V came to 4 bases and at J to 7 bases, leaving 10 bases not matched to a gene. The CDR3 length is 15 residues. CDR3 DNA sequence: TGTGCCAGCAGCTCCTTTCTCGCGGGGGTGAATGAGCAGTTCTTC. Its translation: CASSSFLAGVNEQFF.

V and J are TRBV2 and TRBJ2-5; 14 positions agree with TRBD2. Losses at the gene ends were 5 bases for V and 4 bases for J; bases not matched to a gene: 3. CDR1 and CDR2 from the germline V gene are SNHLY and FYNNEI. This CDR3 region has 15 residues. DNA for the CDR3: TGTGCCAGCAGTAGGGGACTAGCGGGAGTAGAGACCCAGTACTTC. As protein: CASSRGLAGVETQYF.

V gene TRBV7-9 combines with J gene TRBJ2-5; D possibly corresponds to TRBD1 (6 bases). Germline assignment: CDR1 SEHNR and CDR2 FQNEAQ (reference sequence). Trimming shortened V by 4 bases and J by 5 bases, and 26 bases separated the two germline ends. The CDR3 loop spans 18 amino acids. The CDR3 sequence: CASSSPEIRGRDGETQYF. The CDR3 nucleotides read TGTGCCAGCAGCTCGCCGGAGATCAGGGGCAGGGACGGGGAGACCCAGTACTTC.

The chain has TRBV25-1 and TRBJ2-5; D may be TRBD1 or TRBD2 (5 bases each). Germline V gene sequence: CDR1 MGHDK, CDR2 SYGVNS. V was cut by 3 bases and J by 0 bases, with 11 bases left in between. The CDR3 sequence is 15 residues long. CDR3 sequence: CASSDWDGYQETQYF. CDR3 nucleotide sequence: TGTGCCAGCAGTGATTGGGACGGTTACCAAGAGACCCAGTACTTC.

In DNA form, the CDR3 reads TGCGCCAGCAGCCAAGAAAGGGGCAGTTTGGGGAACACTGAAGCTTTCTTT. It codes for CASSQERGSLGNTEAFF. The V call is TRBV4-1, the J call TRBJ1-1; maybe TRBD1 (5 bases). CDR1 and CDR2 (germline): MGHRA, YSYEKL. The CDR3 is made up of 17 amino acids. Trimming shortened V by 0 bases and J by 1 base, and 15 bases separated the two germline ends.

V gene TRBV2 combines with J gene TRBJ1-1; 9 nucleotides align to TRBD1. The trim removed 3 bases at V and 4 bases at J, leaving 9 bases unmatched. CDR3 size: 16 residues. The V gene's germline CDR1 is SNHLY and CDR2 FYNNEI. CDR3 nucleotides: TGTGCCAGCAGTGATTCATTAGGGACAGGGCCCACTGAAGCTTTCTTT. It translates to CASSDSLGTGPTEAFF.